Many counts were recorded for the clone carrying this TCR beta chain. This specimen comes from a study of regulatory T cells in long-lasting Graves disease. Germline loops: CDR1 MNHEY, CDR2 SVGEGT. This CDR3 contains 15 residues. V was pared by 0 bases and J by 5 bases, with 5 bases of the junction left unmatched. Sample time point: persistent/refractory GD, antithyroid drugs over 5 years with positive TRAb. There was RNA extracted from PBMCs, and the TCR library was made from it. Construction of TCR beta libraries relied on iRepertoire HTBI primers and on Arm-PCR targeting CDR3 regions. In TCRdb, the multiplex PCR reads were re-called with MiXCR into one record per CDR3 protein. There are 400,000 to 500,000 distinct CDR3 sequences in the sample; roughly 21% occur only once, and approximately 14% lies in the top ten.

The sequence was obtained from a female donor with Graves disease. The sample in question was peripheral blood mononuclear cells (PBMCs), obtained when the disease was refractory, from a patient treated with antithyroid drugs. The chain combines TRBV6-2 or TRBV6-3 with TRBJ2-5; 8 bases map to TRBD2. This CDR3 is CASSYSTGGRETQYF. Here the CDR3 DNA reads TGTGCCAGCAGTTACTCGACGGGAGGGCGGGAGACCCAGTACTTC.